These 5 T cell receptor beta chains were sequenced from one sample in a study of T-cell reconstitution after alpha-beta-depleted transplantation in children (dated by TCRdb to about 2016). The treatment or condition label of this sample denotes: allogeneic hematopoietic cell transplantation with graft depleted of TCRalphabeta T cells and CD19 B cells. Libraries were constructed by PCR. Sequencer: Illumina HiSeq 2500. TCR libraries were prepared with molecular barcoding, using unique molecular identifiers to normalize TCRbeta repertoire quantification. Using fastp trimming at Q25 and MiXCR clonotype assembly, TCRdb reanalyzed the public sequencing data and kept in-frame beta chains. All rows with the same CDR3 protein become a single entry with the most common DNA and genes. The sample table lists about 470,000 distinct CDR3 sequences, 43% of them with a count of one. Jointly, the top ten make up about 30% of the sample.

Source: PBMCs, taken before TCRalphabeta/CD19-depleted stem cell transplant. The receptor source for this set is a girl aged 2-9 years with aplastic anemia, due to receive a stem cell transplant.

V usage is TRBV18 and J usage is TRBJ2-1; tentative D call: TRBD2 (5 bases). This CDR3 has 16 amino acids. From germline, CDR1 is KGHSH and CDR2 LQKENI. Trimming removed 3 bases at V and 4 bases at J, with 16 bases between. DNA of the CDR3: TGTGCCAGCTCACCGAGAGGAGCGGCTACTTACAATGAGCAGTTCTTC. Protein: CASSPRGAATYNEQFF.

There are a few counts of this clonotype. The CDR3 sequence: CSARDPGGPQYNEQFF. Here the CDR3 DNA reads TGCAGTGCTAGAGATCCGGGGGGGCCACAGTACAATGAGCAGTTCTTC. The rearrangement uses TRBV20-1 and TRBJ2-1; 8 bases fit TRBD2. Per the germline V gene, CDR1 is DFQATT and CDR2 is SNEGSKA (reference sequence). The ends lost 0 bases at V and 4 bases at J; junction bases unmatched: 8. The CDR3 is 16 amino acids.

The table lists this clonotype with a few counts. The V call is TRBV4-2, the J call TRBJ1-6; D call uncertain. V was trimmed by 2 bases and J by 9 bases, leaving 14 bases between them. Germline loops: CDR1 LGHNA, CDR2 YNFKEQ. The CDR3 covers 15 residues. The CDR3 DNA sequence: TGTGCCAGCAGCCAATTCCCAGGAACGGGTTCACCCCTCCACTTT. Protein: CASSQFPGTGSPLHF.

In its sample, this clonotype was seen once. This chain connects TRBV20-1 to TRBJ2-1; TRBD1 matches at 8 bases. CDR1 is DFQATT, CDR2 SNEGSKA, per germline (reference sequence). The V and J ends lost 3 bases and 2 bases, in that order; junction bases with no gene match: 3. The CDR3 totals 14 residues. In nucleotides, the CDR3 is TGCAGTGCTAGGGACAGGGAGCCCTACAATGAGCAGTTCTTC. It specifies CSARDREPYNEQFF.

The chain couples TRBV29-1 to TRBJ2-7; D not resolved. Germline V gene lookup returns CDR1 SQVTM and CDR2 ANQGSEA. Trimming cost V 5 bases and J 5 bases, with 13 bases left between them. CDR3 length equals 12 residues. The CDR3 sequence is CSVRTTLDEQYF. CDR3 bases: TGCAGCGTTAGGACCACGTTAGACGAGCAGTACTTC.